This T cell receptor beta chain was captured by sequencing in a study of CD8 T cells in ankylosing spondylitis. This clonotype has ten or more counts. The CDR3 covers 14 residues. Germline V gives CDR1 SQVTM, CDR2 ANQGSEA. Trimming removed 6 bases from V and 6 bases from J; junction bases left unmatched: 7. Generation of TCR beta libraries employed quantitative 5'-RACE incorporating molecular barcodes. TCRdb recomputed calls from the 5' RACE reads with MiXCR, one row per CDR3 protein. The data hold some 120,000 distinct CDR3 sequences, with 7% observed a single time. V and J are TRBV29-1 and TRBJ2-1, with 11 bases that match TRBD1. Sequencing was performed on blood, either unsorted or a sorted T cell fraction (not recorded which). The clonotype originates from a male donor with ankylosing spondylitis or in good health (not recorded which). The CDR3 loop reads CSVAGTGGGNEQFF. The CDR3 region has the DNA TGCAGCGTGGCCGGGACAGGGGGGGGCAATGAGCAGTTCTTC.